This TCR beta chain was retrieved from a study of graft-versus-host responses after intestinal transplantation. Study conclusions and caveats: There was an association between peak levels of circulating GvH clones and early post-transplant HvG declines. GvH clones appeared in recipient marrow, some first in ileum or blood.

V was pared by 2 bases and J by 7 bases, with 11 bases between. CDR1 is MNHEY, CDR2 SVGAGI, per germline. The CDR3 has 13 residues. Profiled with immunoSEQ multiplex PCR; TCRdb holds only in-frame clones, not every one. The sample carries about 54,000 clones, more than 80% recorded once. With respect to this clone: Its target is unknown.

The material sequenced was PBMCs, taken 650 to 670 days after intestinal transplant. The receptor's source is a human patient who received an intestinal transplant, so some T cells may come from the graft donor. The chain combines TRBV6-5 with TRBJ2-5; D possibly matches TRBD1 or TRBD2 (5 bases each). CDR3 coding DNA: TGTGCCAGCAGTTACCCGGGGACGGGGACCCAGTACTTC. It is translated as CASSYPGTGTQYF.